The rows below give T cell receptor beta chains drawn from one sample of a study of T cell responses to AZD1222 COVID-19 vaccine. TCRdb keeps only in-frame clones here, not all; method: immunoSEQ multiplex PCR. The table includes 150,000 to 200,000 clones, 80% to 90% detected once. The sample in question was peripheral blood, obtained on day 0 of MenACWY control vaccination. These receptors were taken from an adult in good health. The CDR3 runs from the conserved cysteine through the conserved F or W. D genes are given only for firm matches. Clone size is stated in some rows and not others, as once, few, many or a class when expanded.

.	TRBJ2-7	.	TRBV14	TGTGCCAGCAGCCAAGGCATTTGGGGGTCTAGCGAGCAGTACTTC	CASSQGIWGSSEQYF
.	TRBJ2-7	TRBD2	TRBV6-5	TGTGCCAGCAGTTATTCCCGAGCGGGGGCCTACGAGCAGTACTTC	CASSYSRAGAYEQYF
.	TRBJ1-5	.	TRBV4-3	TGCGCCAGCAGCCAAGATCCCCCCGGACTCGATAGCAATCAGCCCCAGCATTTT	CASSQDPPGLDSNQPQHF
.	TRBJ1-2	.	TRBV12-3/TRBV12-4	TGTGCCAGCAGTTTGGCCGGGATCTATGGCTACACCTTC	CASSLAGIYGYTF
.	TRBJ2-4	.	TRBV4-1	TGCGCCAGCAGCCAAGTCGGGGGAGGCATTCAGTACTTC	CASSQVGGGIQYF
once	TRBJ2-1	TRBD2	TRBV18	TGTGCCAGCTCACCACAGGGACTAGGCTCAAATGAGCAGTTCTTC	CASSPQGLGSNEQFF
.	TRBJ2-5	.	TRBV5-1	TGCGCCAGCAGCTTGGGGGACGAGGCGTGGGACGGAGAGACCCAGTACTTC	CASSLGDEAWDGETQYF
.	TRBJ1-5	.	TRBV10-1	TGCGCCAGCAGCGCGTTCCATGGGCCCCAGCATTTT	CASSAFHGPQHF
.	TRBJ1-2	TRBD1	TRBV5-1	TGCGCCAGCAGCCCAAGACAGGGAGAGATCTATGGCTACACCTTC	CASSPRQGEIYGYTF
.	TRBJ1-5	.	TRBV28	TGTGCCAGCACAACAGATCTTAGCAATCAGCCCCAGCATTTT	CASTTDLSNQPQHF
.	TRBJ2-7	.	TRBV6-5	TGTGCCAGCAGCCCAGGCTGGGGGCCTCTAGAGCAGTACTTC	CASSPGWGPLEQYF
.	TRBJ1-1	.	TRBV6-2/TRBV6-3	TGTGCCAGCAGTTATTCACTCCGTCCTGAAGCTTTCTTT	CASSYSLRPEAFF
.	TRBJ2-1	TRBD2	TRBV29-1	TGCAGCGCCGGACTAGCCTACAATGAGCAGTTCTTC	CSAGLAYNEQFF
.	TRBJ2-1	TRBD2	TRBV7-9	TGTGCCAGCAGCCTAGGGGGACTAGCGGGACTCTACAATGAGCAGTTCTTC	CASSLGGLAGLYNEQFF
.	TRBJ2-7	TRBD1	TRBV7-2	TGTGCCAGCAGTACCGGGACAGCGCTCTACGAGCAGTACTTC	CASSTGTALYEQYF
.	TRBJ1-1	.	TRBV30	TGTGCCTGGAGTGCTGCGGGGGTCAAGAACACTGAAGCTTTCTTT	CAWSAAGVKNTEAFF
once	TRBJ2-7	.	TRBV3-1/TRBV3-2	TGTGCCAGCAGCCCCCAGGACAAATCCTACGAGCAGTACTTC	CASSPQDKSYEQYF
.	TRBJ2-3	TRBD2	TRBV2	TGTGCCAGCAGGCGACTAGCGGGGGGTGGCACAGATACGCAGTATTTT	CASRRLAGGGTDTQYF
.	TRBJ2-1	TRBD2	TRBV19	TGTGCCAGTAGTATAGTTAAGACTAGCGGGACGTTTTCCCGGAATGAGCAGTTCTTC	CASSIVKTSGTFSRNEQFF
few	TRBJ2-2	TRBD2	TRBV10-3	TGTGCCTCTTTAGCGGGGGACACCGGGGAGCTGTTTTTT	CASLAGDTGELFF
.	TRBJ2-7	.	TRBV3-1/TRBV3-2	TGTGCCAGCAGCCAAGATGTGCAGCAGCAGTACTTC	CASSQDVQQQYF
.	TRBJ2-7	.	TRBV6-5	TGTGCCAGCAGTTACTCGGGGGAGAGCTCCTACGAGCAGTACTTC	CASSYSGESSYEQYF
.	TRBJ2-2	.	TRBV7-8	TGTGCCAGCAGCGTCGAACAGGGAGCGAACACCGGGGAGCTGTTTTTT	CASSVEQGANTGELFF
.	TRBJ1-1	.	TRBV6-1	TGTGCCAGCAGTGAAGGATGGAACACTGAAGCTTTCTTT	CASSEGWNTEAFF
.	TRBJ2-5	.	TRBV6-6	TGTGCCAGCAGTTACTCCGGGGGCTATGGGGAGACCCAGTACTTC	CASSYSGGYGETQYF
.	TRBJ2-3	TRBD2	TRBV6-1	TGTGCCAGCAGTGGGACTAGCGGGGGGGACGGTGATACGCAGTATTTT	CASSGTSGGDGDTQYF
few	TRBJ2-5	TRBD1	TRBV7-6	TGTGCCAGTGCCCAGGGGGCTAGTTTGGAGACCCAGTACTTC	CASAQGASLETQYF
.	TRBJ2-2	.	TRBV7-2	TGTGCCAGCAGCTTACTGGAGTTCGGGGAGCTGTTTTTT	CASSLLEFGELFF
.	TRBJ1-6	TRBD1	TRBV28	TGTGCCAGCAGTCCAGGGGGCAGGACTGGGAATTCACCCCTCCACTTT	CASSPGGRTGNSPLHF
once	TRBJ2-2	.	TRBV6-1	TGTGCCAGCAGTGACGGAGTCTCGAACACCGGGGAGCTGTTTTTT	CASSDGVSNTGELFF
once	TRBJ1-1	TRBD1	TRBV18	TGTGCCAGCTCACCAAACAGGGGCTCCACAACGAACACTGAAGCTTTCTTT	CASSPNRGSTTNTEAFF
.	TRBJ1-1	TRBD1	TRBV4-1	TGCGCCAGCAGCCAACCGGGACAGCCAGGGACTGAAGCTTTCTTT	CASSQPGQPGTEAFF
.	TRBJ2-1	TRBD1	TRBV19	TGTGCCAGTAGTGTCGACAGGGGTTCGTACAATGAGCAGTTCTTC	CASSVDRGSYNEQFF
once	TRBJ2-1	TRBD1	TRBV5-4	TGTGCCAGCAGACCGGGACAGGGTGGTGATGAGCAGTTCTTC	CASRPGQGGDEQFF
.	TRBJ2-1	.	TRBV5-1	TGCGCCAGCAGCTTGGGTAGCGCCACCTACAATGAGCAGTTCTTC	CASSLGSATYNEQFF
.	TRBJ1-2	.	TRBV7-9	TGTGCCAGCAGCTTAGATGGTCTTGGCTACACCTTC	CASSLDGLGYTF
few	TRBJ2-7	.	TRBV4-2	TGTGCCAGCAGCCAAGATCACCGCAGGGCAAGCTACGAGCAGTACTTC	CASSQDHRRASYEQYF
.	TRBJ2-5	TRBD2	TRBV7-8	TGTGCCAGCAGCTTAGGGACTAGCGCAGAGACCCAGTACTTC	CASSLGTSAETQYF
.	TRBJ1-2	.	TRBV6-6	TGTGCCAGCAGTTCGGGGAACTATGGCTACACCTTC	CASSSGNYGYTF
.	TRBJ2-7	TRBD2	TRBV2	TGTGCCAGCAGTGAAGGGACTAGCGGGTCCTACGAGCAGTACTTC	CASSEGTSGSYEQYF
once	TRBJ2-2	TRBD2	TRBV5-1	TGCGCCAGCAGCTTGGGACTAGCGGGCCACACCGGGGAGCTGTTTTTT	CASSLGLAGHTGELFF
.	TRBJ2-1	.	TRBV6-5	TGTGCCAGCAGTTACGGAGACGGGAATCTCTACAATGAGCAGTTCTTC	CASSYGDGNLYNEQFF
.	TRBJ2-5	.	TRBV12-3/TRBV12-4	TGTGCCAGCAGTTTAGTGCGGGAGACCCAGTACTTC	CASSLVRETQYF
few	TRBJ1-5	TRBD1	TRBV28	TGTGCCAGCAGTACAGGGGATCAGCCCCAGCATTTT	CASSTGDQPQHF
.	TRBJ2-7	.	TRBV18	TGTGCCAGCTCACCACGCGCAGGTAACGAGCAGTACTTC	CASSPRAGNEQYF
.	TRBJ2-3	TRBD2	TRBV13	TGTGCCAGCAGCCGAAGCGGGGGGGCCCCCCGGGATACGCAGTATTTT	CASSRSGGAPRDTQYF
.	TRBJ2-7	.	TRBV6-2/TRBV6-3	TGTGCCAGCAGCCCACCCCGGGACGGCCAATCGCAGTACTTC	CASSPPRDGQSQYF
few	TRBJ1-5	.	TRBV6-2/TRBV6-3	TGTGCCAGCAGTTACCCCCCAGACAAGCCCACCAATCAGCCCCAGCATTTT	CASSYPPDKPTNQPQHF
.	TRBJ2-2	.	TRBV7-2	TGTGCCAGCAGCTTCCGCGCAGCGGGCAGGGGGGATACCGGGGAGCTGTTTTTT	CASSFRAAGRGDTGELFF
.	TRBJ2-7	TRBD2	TRBV5-1	TGCGCCAGCAGCGAGGAGACTAGCGGGAGATACTACGAGCAGTACTTC	CASSEETSGRYYEQYF
.	TRBJ2-7	.	TRBV29-1	TGCAGCGTTGGGCACGACGGGAGCTCCTACGAGCAGTACTTC	CSVGHDGSSYEQYF
.	TRBJ1-1	.	TRBV7-9	TGTGCCAGCAGCCAGACCCCGACGACAGGTGAAGCTTTCTTT	CASSQTPTTGEAFF
.	TRBJ2-1	.	TRBV19	TGTGCCAGTAGGTTAGACCGCCTTTCCTACAATGAGCAGTTCTTC	CASRLDRLSYNEQFF
.	TRBJ2-5	.	TRBV18	TGTGCCAGCTCAACGTGGGGGGCCGAGGAGACCCAGTACTTC	CASSTWGAEETQYF
.	TRBJ1-3	TRBD1	TRBV6-2/TRBV6-3	TGTGCCAGCAGCCTGGGACAGGTCACCTCTGGAAACACCATATATTTT	CASSLGQVTSGNTIYF